The rows below give T cell receptor beta chains drawn from one sample of a study of T cells in Graves' hyperthyroidism and ophthalmopathy. One entry per CDR3 protein results from TCRdb running MiXCR on the multiplex PCR reads. The repertoire includes 700,000 or so distinct CDR3 sequences, over 15% of them detected once, and roughly 8% sits in the top ten. Sequences were obtained from blood. The receptors here all came from a man younger than 35 with Graves' hyperthyroidism. CDR3s include the opening cysteine and the closing phenylalanine or tryptophan. D genes are given only for firm matches. For some rows the clone size is stated as once, few or many, or as a class when expanded; others skip it.

j_call | v_call | d_call | clone_size | cdr3_aa | cdr3_nt
TRBJ1-1 | TRBV29-1 | TRBD1 | few | CSVEDRGRGSEAFF | TGCAGCGTTGAAGACAGGGGGCGCGGATCTGAAGCTTTCTTT
TRBJ1-1 | TRBV7-6 | . | . | CASSLGSGLRNTEAFF | TGTGCCAGCAGCTTAGGGTCAGGGTTACGGAACACTGAAGCTTTCTTT
TRBJ2-1 | TRBV2 | . | many | CASSGSPGTSYNEQFF | TGTGCCAGCAGTGGTTCACCAGGGACGTCCTACAATGAGCAGTTCTTC
TRBJ2-5 | TRBV28 | . | many | CASSLGPGTQYF | TGTGCCAGCAGTTTAGGGCCCGGCACCCAGTACTTC
TRBJ1-4 | TRBV12-3/TRBV12-4 | . | few | CASSLQIRRLFF | TGTGCCAGCAGTTTGCAGATAAGAAGACTGTTTTTT
TRBJ2-3 | TRBV27 | TRBD2 | . | CASSWLLAGGPDTQYF | TGTGCCAGCAGTTGGCTACTAGCGGGAGGTCCAGATACGCAGTATTTT
TRBJ2-3 | TRBV7-9 | . | . | CASSLVLVPDTQYF | TGTGCCAGCAGCTTAGTACTAGTCCCAGATACGCAGTATTTT
TRBJ2-1 | TRBV28 | . | . | CASSWGHDNEQFF | TGTGCCAGCAGTTGGGGACATGACAATGAGCAGTTCTTC
TRBJ1-2 | TRBV18 | . | many | CASSPPANYGYTF | TGTGCCAGCTCACCACCAGCTAACTATGGCTACACCTTC
TRBJ2-7 | TRBV7-9 | . | few | CASSLVVWNEQYF | TGTGCCAGCAGCTTAGTGGTTTGGAACGAGCAGTACTTC
TRBJ2-5 | TRBV4-2 | TRBD2 | . | CASSGLAGEETQYF | TGTGCCAGCAGCGGACTAGCGGGGGAAGAGACCCAGTACTTC
TRBJ1-2 | TRBV18 | . | few | CASSPGASFNYGYTF | TGTGCCAGCTCACCAGGGGCCAGTTTTAACTATGGCTACACCTTC
TRBJ2-3 | TRBV10-3 | TRBD2 | . | CAISETILLAGFTDTQYF | TGTGCCATCAGTGAGACGATCTTACTAGCGGGATTCACAGATACGCAGTATTTT
TRBJ1-1 | TRBV9 | . | . | CASSDQIRVGPTEAFF | TGTGCCAGCAGCGATCAAATCAGGGTTGGGCCCACTGAAGCTTTCTTT
TRBJ2-6 | TRBV5-1 | . | . | CASSLEGTSGANVLTF | TGCGCCAGCAGCTTGGAGGGCACCTCTGGGGCCAACGTCCTGACTTTC
TRBJ2-7 | TRBV25-1 | TRBD2 | few | CASSEMGQKSSGSYHEQYF | TGTGCCAGCAGTGAAATGGGGCAGAAAAGTAGCGGGAGTTATCACGAGCAGTACTTC
TRBJ2-5 | TRBV28 | TRBD2 | many | CASGREEETQYF | TGTGCCAGCGGGAGGGAGGAGGAGACCCAGTACTTC
TRBJ1-2 | TRBV5-8 | TRBD1 | . | CASSSTGTGDYGYTF | TGTGCCAGCAGCTCGACCGGGACAGGGGACTATGGCTACACCTTC
TRBJ2-5 | TRBV7-9 | TRBD1 | many | CASSPTGGESETQYF | TGTGCCAGCAGCCCTACAGGGGGCGAAAGTGAGACCCAGTACTTC
TRBJ1-2 | TRBV18 | . | many | CASSPAAGGDYGYTF | TGTGCCAGCTCACCAGCAGCAGGCGGTGACTATGGCTACACCTTC
TRBJ2-7 | TRBV7-9 | TRBD2 | . | CASSLRLAGPPEQYF | TGTGCCAGCAGCTTAAGGCTAGCGGGGCCCCCCGAGCAGTACTTC
TRBJ2-5 | TRBV29-1 | . | . | CSVARLVQETQYF | TGCAGCGTTGCTAGACTAGTCCAAGAGACCCAGTACTTC
TRBJ1-6 | TRBV5-8 | . | few | CASSGGVVSPLHF | TGTGCCAGCAGCGGCGGGGTAGTCTCACCCCTCCACTTT
TRBJ2-3 | TRBV20-1 | . | many | CSASGSTDTQYF | TGCAGTGCTAGCGGGAGCACAGATACGCAGTATTTT
TRBJ1-6 | TRBV3-1 | . | . | CASSHGGGSPLHF | TGTGCCAGCAGCCATGGAGGTGGCTCACCCCTCCACTTT
TRBJ2-7 | TRBV6-2/TRBV6-3 | . | many | CASTIQGPGYEQYF | TGTGCCAGCACCATACAGGGCCCGGGATACGAGCAGTACTTC
TRBJ2-3 | TRBV10-2 | . | few | CASSTGIPSTDTQYF | TGCGCCAGCAGTACAGGGATCCCTAGCACAGATACGCAGTATTTT
TRBJ2-1 | TRBV13 | . | . | CASSFLGKSSYNEQFF | TGTGCCAGCAGCTTTCTAGGAAAGAGCTCCTACAATGAGCAGTTCTTC
TRBJ2-3 | TRBV4-1 | TRBD2 | . | CASTWTSGLSTDTQYF | TGCGCCAGCACCTGGACTAGCGGGCTAAGCACAGATACGCAGTATTTT
TRBJ2-5 | TRBV7-9 | TRBD1 | few | CASSILTGAQETQYF | TGTGCCAGCAGCATATTGACAGGGGCCCAAGAGACCCAGTACTTC
TRBJ1-2 | TRBV5-6 | TRBD1 | . | CASSLRTGSYGYTF | TGTGCCAGCAGCCTCAGGACAGGCTCCTATGGCTACACCTTC
TRBJ2-7 | TRBV15 | TRBD2 | many | CATSRDLAGGPYEQYF | TGTGCCACCAGCAGAGATCTGGCGGGAGGGCCGTACGAGCAGTACTTC
TRBJ1-1 | TRBV28 | . | . | CASSFMTGGGPTFF | TGTGCCAGCAGTTTTATGACAGGCGGTGGTCCGACTTTCTTT
TRBJ1-2 | TRBV25-1 | . | few | CASSESAGYGYTF | TGTGCCAGCAGTGAATCGGCAGGGTATGGCTACACCTTC
TRBJ2-2 | TRBV28 | . | few | CASSLAPAGTTGELFF | TGTGCCAGCAGTTTGGCCCCGGCAGGGACCACCGGGGAGCTGTTTTTT
TRBJ1-5 | TRBV24-1 | . | . | CATGEPNQPQHF | TGTGCCACAGGTGAGCCCAATCAGCCCCAGCATTTT
TRBJ1-1 | TRBV4-3 | . | . | CASSLRSLGAMNTEAFF | TGCGCCAGCAGCCTAAGGTCGCTTGGGGCCATGAACACTGAAGCTTTCTTT
TRBJ2-1 | TRBV7-2 | TRBD2 | few | CASSLKNAGGHSYNEQFF | TGTGCCAGCAGCTTAAAAAATGCGGGAGGCCACTCCTACAATGAGCAGTTCTTC
TRBJ2-5 | TRBV7-9 | TRBD1 | many | CASRTGTDEETQYF | TGTGCCAGCAGAACAGGGACAGATGAAGAGACCCAGTACTTC
TRBJ2-5 | TRBV5-1 | TRBD2 | . | CASLEAPGGETQYF | TGCGCCAGCTTGGAGGCCCCCGGGGGGGAGACCCAGTACTTC
TRBJ2-6 | TRBV3-1 | . | few | CASSPPPSRAGANVLTF | TGTGCCAGCAGCCCGCCCCCAAGTCGGGCTGGGGCCAACGTCCTGACTTTC
TRBJ2-1 | TRBV12-3/TRBV12-4 | TRBD2 | many | CASSPTSGRHNEQFF | TGTGCCAGCAGCCCGACTAGCGGGAGGCACAATGAGCAGTTCTTC